Each of the 19 T cell receptor beta chains below was sequenced from the same sample in a study of OX40 agonist ivuxolimab in advanced cancers. Some clones are missing from TCRdb's copy, which holds only in-frame ones; the method was immunoSEQ multiplex PCR. The profile shows 65,000 to 70,000 clones, approximately 90% of them singletons. The sequencing used CD4+ or CD8+ T cells sorted from blood, collected in a trial of the OX40 agonist ivuxolimab. These receptors originate from an adult with an advanced solid tumor such as melanoma, head and neck, liver or kidney cancer.

The chain joins TRBV6-8 to TRBJ1-1; D unresolved. CDR3 length: 13 residues. V shed 5 bases and J shed 1 base, with 8 bases lying between them. Germline V gene data show CDR1 as MNHGY and CDR2 as SAAAGT. The chain's CDR3 is CASSHSWNTEAFF. In nucleotides, the CDR3 is TGTGCCAGCAGTCATTCATGGAACACTGAAGCTTTCTTT.

V gene TRBV9 combines with J gene TRBJ2-7; 11 bases fit TRBD2. Germline assignment: CDR1 SGDLS and CDR2 YYNGEE. This CDR3 is built from 14 residues. The V segment lost 3 bases and the J segment 3 bases; nucleotides outside the gene matches: 2. CDR3 coding DNA: TGTGCCAGCAGCGCAACTAGCGGGAGCTACGAGCAGTACTTC. This codes for CASSATSGSYEQYF.

The gene calls are TRBV5-6 and TRBJ2-3; unclear D gene. CDR3 length equals 11 residues. Per germline, CDR1 SGHDT and CDR2 YYEEEE. V was clipped by 4 bases and J by 8 bases, with 8 bases between them. Here the CDR3 reads CASSRRGTQYF. The DNA for the CDR3 is TGTGCCAGCAGCCGTCGCGGTACGCAGTATTTT.

The rearrangement uses TRBV4-1 and TRBJ2-3; D may be TRBD1 or TRBD2 (6 bases each). Germline-derived CDR1 and CDR2 are MGHRA and YSYEKL. V gave up 0 bases and J gave up 3 bases, with 19 bases separating them. The CDR3 has 18 amino acids. The CDR3 is CASSQEGWGLGGTDTQYF. The CDR3 nucleotides are TGCGCCAGCAGCCAAGAAGGCTGGGGTCTAGGGGGGACAGATACGCAGTATTTT.

The gene calls are TRBV4-2 and TRBJ1-5; D might be TRBD1 (5 bases). The V end lost 4 bases, the J end lost 1 base, and 17 bases lay between the germline ends. This CDR3 is 17 amino acids long. The germline CDR1 and CDR2 sequences are LGHNA and YNFKEQ. This CDR3 is CASSLQGFGGSNQPQHF. The CDR3 DNA follows: TGTGCCAGCAGCCTCCAGGGTTTCGGCGGGAGCAATCAGCCCCAGCATTTT.

The genes are TRBV7-8 and TRBJ2-1; 11 bases are a match to TRBD2. V lost 5 bases, J lost 3 bases, and 9 bases stayed unmatched. The CDR3 length is 17 residues. The V gene's germline CDR1 is SGHVS and CDR2 FQNEAQ. CDR3 amino acids: CASSPGTSGINYNEQFF. CDR3 bases: TGTGCCAGCAGCCCTGGGACTAGCGGTATAAACTACAATGAGCAGTTCTTC.

The chain carries TRBV7-3 and TRBJ2-1, with TRBD2 matching over 8 bases. J lost 3 bases, V lost 2 bases, and 3 bases had no gene match. CDR1 SGHTA and CDR2 FQGTGA come from the germline V gene. The length of the CDR3 is 15 residues. CDR3 in amino acids: CASSLLGTSYNEQFF. The DNA for the CDR3 is TGTGCCAGCAGCTTATTGGGGACTAGCTACAATGAGCAGTTCTTC.

This chain links TRBV19 with TRBJ2-5; tentatively, D is TRBD2 (5 bases). Germline V CDR1 and CDR2: LNHDA, SQIVND (reference sequence). This CDR3 region has 14 residues. Trimming stripped 3 bases from V and 1 base from J, with 9 bases between. The CDR3 sequence is CASSIHEGQETQYF. Here the CDR3 DNA reads TGTGCCAGTAGTATTCATGAGGGCCAAGAGACCCAGTACTTC.

The chain has TRBV4-1 and TRBJ2-3; a weak D match, TRBD2 (6 bases). The CDR3 runs to 20 residues. CDR1 MGHRA and CDR2 YSYEKL come from the germline V gene. The V end lost 1 base, the J end lost 0 bases, and 23 bases lay between the germline ends. The CDR3 DNA reads as TGCGCCAGCAGCCAAGGCTGGCTAGTGGGAGAGGGGACTAGCACAGATACGCAGTATTTT. Translation: CASSQGWLVGEGTSTDTQYF.

The chain recombines TRBV5-1 with TRBJ2-7; 11 bases match TRBD2. Germline CDR1 reads SGHRS; CDR2 reads YFSETQ. With 4 bases clipped from V and 3 bases from J, the junction kept 6 bases outside the gene matches. The CDR3 is 15 amino acids. The CDR3 coding sequence is TGCGCCAGCAGCGAGGGACTAGCGGACCTCTACGAGCAGTACTTC. Protein: CASSEGLADLYEQYF.

The V call is TRBV5-1, the J call TRBJ1-5; no clear D. Per germline, CDR1 SGHRS and CDR2 YFSETQ. The V end was cut by 2 bases, the J end by 4 bases, with 7 bases between. The CDR3 has 13 residues. CDR3 DNA: TGCGCCAGCAGCTTACAGCTAAATCAGCCCCAGCATTTT. Its protein is CASSLQLNQPQHF.

This rearrangement joins TRBV4-1 to TRBJ2-7; maybe TRBD1 (5 bases). Germline V gene data show CDR1 as MGHRA and CDR2 as YSYEKL. The CDR3 has 11 amino acids. V lost 3 bases and J 9 bases, leaving 9 bases between the germline ends. DNA of the CDR3: TGCGCCAGCAGCCAGGGGCTCCGGCAGTACTTC. This codes for CASSQGLRQYF.

This chain uses TRBV29-1 with TRBJ2-2, with 11 bases that match TRBD2. Trimming cost V 6 bases and J 2 bases; bases outside gene matches: 5. CDR3 length equals 15 residues. Germline V gene sequence: CDR1 SQVTM, CDR2 ANQGSEA. The CDR3 sequence: CSVRLAGLNTGELFF. The CDR3 DNA sequence: TGCAGCGTCAGACTAGCGGGACTTAACACCGGGGAGCTGTTTTTT.

The chain uses TRBV5-6 and TRBJ2-1; 9 bases match TRBD2. CDR3 length equals 15 residues. Germline V gives CDR1 SGHDT, CDR2 YYEEEE. Trimming cost V 0 bases and J 4 bases; bases outside gene matches: 2. CDR3 sequence reads: CASSLGLAVYNEQFF. The CDR3 DNA sequence: TGTGCCAGCAGCTTGGGACTAGCGGTTTACAATGAGCAGTTCTTC.

The rearrangement joins TRBV6-1 to TRBJ1-5; the match to TRBD1 covers 7 bases. The CDR3 runs 12 residues. Looked up from germline, CDR1 is MNHNS and CDR2 is SASEGT. After removal of 6 bases from V and 12 bases from J, the junction contained 8 bases not matched to a gene. The CDR3 reads CASSHLTGYQHF. CDR3 in DNA: TGTGCCAGCAGCCACCTGACAGGGTACCAGCATTTT.

The chain has TRBV7-9 and TRBJ2-7; 7 bases are a match to TRBD1. V gave up 4 bases and J gave up 6 bases; unmatched junction bases: 9. This CDR3 is 14 amino acids long. CDR1 SEHNR and CDR2 FQNEAQ come from the germline V gene (reference sequence). CDR3 in DNA: TGTGCCAGCAGCTACACAGGGGTAACGGGCGAGCAGTACTTC. Translated: CASSYTGVTGEQYF.

This clone has a single count. The rearrangement uses TRBV7-8 and TRBJ2-7, with D possibly being TRBD1 (5 bases). The CDR3 extends over 14 amino acids. The ends were cut back, 6 bases at V and 2 bases at J, with 14 bases in the middle. Looked up from germline, CDR1 is SGHVS and CDR2 is FQNEAQ. CDR3 sequence: CASSLEGAAYEQYF. For the CDR3, the DNA is TGTGCCAGCAGTCTGGAAGGGGCGGCCTACGAGCAGTACTTC.

The chain has TRBV5-1 and TRBJ2-5, with TRBD1 matching over 8 bases. Germline V gene lookup returns CDR1 SGHRS and CDR2 YFSETQ. This CDR3 comprises 17 residues. J lost 7 bases, V lost 4 bases, and 18 bases had no gene match. The DNA of the CDR3 is TGCGCCAGCAGCGGGGGGACAGGCCCTAAGGGTAGTGGGACCCAGTACTTC. Protein: CASSGGTGPKGSGTQYF.

The rearrangement links TRBV11-2 to TRBJ2-1; D might be TRBD2 (6 bases). The CDR3 runs to 15 residues. CDR1 is SGHAT, CDR2 FQNNGV, per germline. V was shortened by 5 bases and J by 6 bases, with 17 bases between the two germline ends. The CDR3 DNA is TGTGCCAGCAGCCGTACTTCTCGGGGGATCAATGAGCAGTTCTTC. Protein sequence: CASSRTSRGINEQFF.